This TCR beta chain was identified in a study of technical replicates of blood from several donors. Using immunoSEQ multiplex PCR, the repertoire was profiled, and TCRdb retains in-frame clones only, with some absent. In the table there are around 100,000 clones, about 95% of which are singletons. Germline CDR1 MDHEN, CDR2 SYDVKM. The CDR3 length is 15 residues. The trim removed 5 bases at V and 3 bases at J, leaving 9 bases unmatched. The TCR sequence derives from a human donor in good health. Sequencing was performed on T cells isolated from PBMCs. The J gene is TRBJ1-2, the V gene TRBV28; 7 nucleotides agree with TRBD1. The CDR3 protein is CASSVWGTVDYGYTF. Written as DNA, the CDR3 is TGTGCCAGCAGTGTCTGGGGGACAGTGGACTATGGCTACACCTTC.